This T cell receptor (beta chain) came from a study of T cells in Graves' hyperthyroidism and ophthalmopathy. Findings and limits, study-wide: Stable hyperthyroidism was told apart from ophthalmopathy by a model built on 13 V-J features. Most thyroid clonotypes that were expanded above 0.001 also turned up in blood.

A note on this clonotype: Its antigen remains unknown.

A patient was excluded if there was uncontrolled infection, other autoimmune disease, pregnancy or lactation. Per the germline V gene, CDR1 is MNHEY and CDR2 is SMNVEV (reference sequence). V shed 6 bases and J shed 6 bases, with 27 bases lying between them. CDR3 size: 19 residues. RNA transcripts provided the source from which TCR beta CDR3 regions were amplified. HTBI primers were employed in a first-round RT-PCR of the TCR CDR3. In TCRdb, the multiplex PCR reads were re-called with MiXCR into one record per CDR3 protein. The sample includes a few hundred thousand distinct CDR3 sequences, about 15% of them seen just once.

The sequence came from a woman in her thirties with Graves' hyperthyroidism. Sequenced material: blood. V usage is TRBV27 and J usage is TRBJ1-6, with a tentative D call TRBD1 (5 bases). CDR3: CASRHPRPGTEDFNSPLHF. The CDR3 bases are TGTGCCAGCAGGCACCCCCGACCCGGGACGGAAGACTTTAATTCACCCCTCCACTTT.